This T cell receptor (beta chain) is from a study of CD8 T cells in ankylosing spondylitis (dated by TCRdb to 2017 to 2019). Concerning the study at large: The study set out to find disease-linked TCR variants by profiling T cell receptor beta repertoires in ankylosing spondylitis patients and healthy donors. Peripheral blood was sampled, and synovial fluid was additionally collected from ankylosing spondylitis patients. The full study cohort comprised 25 ankylosing spondylitis patients and 85 to 120 healthy donors.

What the work shows at the level of the full study, not this receptor alone: The disease-linked clones had a CD8+ phenotype and were found at relatively low frequencies in peripheral blood. A TCR beta motif of several highly homologous amino acid variants appeared characteristic of blood from ankylosing spondylitis patients. The disease-linked clones were reported as significantly enriched in matched synovial fluid samples from ankylosing spondylitis patients. Some motif variants were previously reported in synovial fluid and blood of reactive arthritis patients, suggesting common disease-initiation mechanisms.

The instrument was an Illumina HiSeq 2500. Quantitative 5'-RACE with molecular barcodes was the method used to prepare the TCR beta libraries. Processing in the source paper ran as follows. A new computational method based on a probabilistic model of VDJ rearrangement was used to identify disease-linked TCR variants. The public reads were run again by TCRdb, first through fastp at Q25 and then through MiXCR, and only productive beta chains were kept. CDR3 protein duplicates are merged, each entry listing the most common genes and DNA. The V and J calls and clone size are TCRdb's, not the authors'. The sample table contains 800,000 to 900,000 distinct CDR3 sequences; only one count was recorded for 12% of them. In total, the top ten clones hold less than 0.65% of the sample. V is pared back by 2 bases and J by 2 bases, with 6 bases lying between the germline termini. Inclusive of the bounding cysteine and phenylalanine, the CDR3 is 13 residues long. Just CDR3 DNA is preserved here, 39 bases in frame from base 1. CDR1 and CDR2 are read off the germline V gene as MNHEY and SVGEGT.

There are many counts of this clonotype. Its antigen remains undetermined. Base qualities are missing; no much larger clone stands one base away. Recombination linked TRBV6-2 or TRBV6-3 to TRBJ1-2, with the identity of the D gene unclear. The TCR originated in a male donor with ankylosing spondylitis. The sequenced sample consisted of blood, either unsorted or a sorted T cell fraction (not recorded which). The bases read TGTGCCAGCAGTTACCTACCAAACTATGGCTACACCTTC. This translates into CASSYLPNYGYTF.